This T cell receptor beta chain was identified in a study of T cell repertoires in cytomegalovirus infection (dated by TCRdb to about 2019). Background on the whole study: Donor HLA type was relevant to the analysis, because carriage of CMV infection together with the matching HLA type was indicated by public TCR beta signatures.

The data were produced on an Illumina HiSeq 1500. The public reads were run again by TCRdb, first through fastp at Q25 and then through MiXCR, and only productive beta chains were kept. Duplicate CDR3 protein sequences are folded into a single record with the most common DNA and genes. For this sample there are approximately 750,000 distinct CDR3 sequences; about a third appear just once. The ten largest clones capture around 3% of the sample. Concerning this clonotype: There is no known antigen for this receptor. No base qualities exist here, and no much larger clone lies one base off it.

Here is what the overall study found, with its caveats: The ex vivo response was dominated by HLA-C-restricted CMV-specific TCR beta clonotypes, which also provided the single most frequent clonotype in two of eight donors. In both this cohort and an independent roughly 400-donor cohort, the cumulative frequency of public TCR beta family members distinguished carriers of CMV infection plus the relevant HLA type.

Sequences were obtained from PBMCs. This receptor was obtained from a human donor in good health (CMV status not recorded). Some clones in this sample may be carry-over from other donors' samples.

The CDR3 here reads CASSLEPQISGRAPDNEQFF. The nucleotide sequence reads as follows: TGTGCCAGCAGCTTAGAGCCCCAAATTAGCGGGAGGGCCCCGGACAATGAGCAGTTCTTC. The chain joins TRBV7-9 to TRBJ2-1, with 11 bases aligning to TRBD2. The germline V gene (reference sequence) provides CDR1 SEHNR and CDR2 FQNEAQ. From the cysteine through the phenylalanine, the CDR3 covers 20 amino acids. The kept DNA is CDR3 alone, 60 bases in frame from the first base. For this chain, trimming is 1 base at the V end and 5 bases at the J end, and the number of junction bases without a gene match is 16.